The rows below give T cell receptor beta chains drawn from one sample of a study of post-analysis software for immune sequencing data. Using its own MiXCR run on the PCR reads, TCRdb lists one record per CDR3 protein. The sample yields about 540,000 distinct CDR3 sequences, roughly 34% seen once. The sample comprised blood. The receptors derive from a girl aged 2 to 17 with multiple sclerosis. The CDR3 runs from the conserved cysteine through the conserved F or W. Fields, in order: J gene, D gene, V gene, CDR3 protein. D genes are given only for firm matches.

J: TRBJ2-3
D: .
V: TRBV24-1
CDR3: CATSDFFGVAKDTQYF

J: TRBJ1-2
D: .
V: TRBV10-3
CDR3: CAISESTGSRGYGYTF

J: TRBJ1-4
D: .
V: TRBV7-6
CDR3: CASSPPGGVTNEKLFF

J: TRBJ2-1
D: .
V: TRBV27
CDR3: CASSNDGVNEQFF

J: TRBJ2-3
D: .
V: TRBV10-3
CDR3: CAISDNDPSTDTQYF

J: TRBJ2-3
D: TRBD1
V: TRBV10-3
CDR3: CAISEPGQGARDTQYF

J: TRBJ2-1
D: TRBD1
V: TRBV6-1
CDR3: CASSAGTGSVGEQFF

J: TRBJ2-7
D: .
V: TRBV29-1
CDR3: CSVEQQGQPYEQYF

J: TRBJ2-1
D: TRBD2
V: TRBV6-2/TRBV6-3
CDR3: CASRDSGGPYNEQFF

J: TRBJ1-1
D: TRBD1
V: TRBV14
CDR3: CASSQGMTGGPLNTEAFF

J: TRBJ2-6
D: TRBD1
V: TRBV29-1
CDR3: CSFSGGSGANVLTF

J: TRBJ2-4
D: .
V: TRBV12-3/TRBV12-4
CDR3: CASSKAPGSAKNIQYF

J: TRBJ2-7
D: TRBD2
V: TRBV4-2
CDR3: CASLAGGDNEQYF

J: TRBJ2-7
D: TRBD2
V: TRBV20-1
CDR3: CSARGPGLADSSYEQYF

J: TRBJ2-3
D: TRBD1
V: TRBV24-1
CDR3: CATSLGQGPTDTQYF

J: TRBJ1-2
D: TRBD1
V: TRBV10-3
CDR3: CAISEFGTGGGYGYTF

J: TRBJ2-2
D: TRBD2
V: TRBV29-1
CDR3: CSARGALHTGELFF

J: .
D: TRBD1
V: TRBV5-1
CDR3: CASSPRTGAGYEQYF

J: TRBJ1-2
D: TRBD1
V: TRBV28
CDR3: CASSTTGGGGYTF

J: TRBJ1-3
D: .
V: TRBV3-1
CDR3: CASSPAVSGNTIYF

J: TRBJ1-2
D: .
V: TRBV7-2
CDR3: CASSLEQWGYTF

J: TRBJ1-5
D: TRBD1
V: TRBV7-9
CDR3: CASSPWTGPGGAQPQHF

J: TRBJ2-3
D: .
V: TRBV9
CDR3: CASSVDGIVTDTQYF

J: TRBJ2-7
D: .
V: TRBV19
CDR3: CASSISVAAYEQYF

J: TRBJ1-1
D: TRBD1
V: TRBV7-9
CDR3: CASSSRGPTEAFF

J: TRBJ2-1
D: TRBD2
V: TRBV20-1
CDR3: CSALGLAGENYNEQFF

J: TRBJ2-2
D: TRBD2
V: TRBV27
CDR3: CASRAAGDTGELFF

J: TRBJ2-1
D: TRBD1
V: TRBV2
CDR3: CASSGGQGVSYNEQFF

J: TRBJ1-2
D: .
V: TRBV20-1
CDR3: CSATPWRGGYTF